This entry features one TCR beta chain sequence. The sample originates from a study of cytomegalovirus exposure and HLA in healthy donors. Losses at the gene ends were 5 bases for V and 6 bases for J; bases not matched to a gene: 12. CDR1 WSHSY and CDR2 SAAADI come from the germline V gene. The CDR3 is 15 amino acids. Primers: 60 Vbeta forward and 13 Jbeta reverse. Generated by immunoSEQ multiplex PCR, the TCRdb table keeps only in-frame clones and is missing some. The sample consists of around 140,000 clones, around four fifths of them appearing once. The chain uses TRBV10-2 and TRBJ1-1; 7 nucleotides match TRBD1. The sample was PBMCs. The sequence was collected from a female donor in good health and CMV-seronegative. Here the CDR3 reads CASSKVTGLTPEAFF. As DNA, the CDR3 is TGCGCCAGCAGTAAAGTGACAGGGTTAACCCCTGAAGCTTTCTTT.